The 6 T cell receptor beta chains in this list originate from one sample, sequenced in a study of identical twins. TCRdb called the 5' RACE reads again in MiXCR, with one record for every CDR3 protein. The table records about 1.7 million distinct CDR3 sequences, about 31% of them present only once. Sequencing used cord blood. These receptors all stem from a newborn girl in good health.

V and J are TRBV18 and TRBJ1-2; D is unclear. Germline CDR1 is KGHSH and CDR2 is LQKENI. V lost 3 bases and J lost 4, with 12 bases in between. The CDR3 length is 14 residues. Here the CDR3 DNA reads TGTGCCAGCTCACCCAACAGACCGACCTATGGCTACACCTTC. The encoded protein is CASSPNRPTYGYTF.

This clonotype showed up just a few times. The rearrangement joins TRBV12-3 or TRBV12-4 to TRBJ1-2; possibly TRBD1 for D (6 bases). V was trimmed by 7 bases and J by 5 bases, leaving 20 bases between them. The CDR3 spans 15 residues. Here the CDR3 reads CASNPDRDNEYGYTF. The CDR3 nucleotides read TGTGCCAGCAACCCCGACCGGGACAACGAGTATGGCTACACCTTC.

V and J are TRBV27 and TRBJ1-2; the D gene is possibly TRBD1 (6 bases). Trimming removed 8 bases at V and 4 bases at J, with 14 bases between. The CDR3 has 13 amino acids. Germline V gene lookup returns CDR1 MNHEY and CDR2 SMNVEV (reference sequence). The CDR3 DNA follows: TGTGCCAGCTTCAAGGGAGGGGGCTATGGCTACACCTTC. It is translated as CASFKGGGYGYTF.

The J gene is TRBJ1-2, the V gene TRBV4-1, with a weak D call TRBD1 (6 bases). V was trimmed by 0 bases and J by 4 bases, leaving 12 bases between them. The germline V gene encodes CDR1 MGHRA and CDR2 YSYEKL. The CDR3 length is 15 residues. DNA for the CDR3: TGCGCCAGCAGCCAAGATTTCCAGGGGATCTATGGCTACACCTTC. It is translated as CASSQDFQGIYGYTF.

At least ten counts were recorded for this clonotype. V and J are TRBV11-2 and TRBJ2-1; D is undetermined. Trimming removed 3 bases from V and 5 bases from J, with 14 bases in between. The germline V gene encodes CDR1 SGHAT and CDR2 FQNNGV. The CDR3 has 15 residues. CDR3 sequence reads: CASSFSPVRNNEQFF. CDR3 nucleotides: TGTGCCAGCAGCTTCTCCCCCGTGCGGAACAATGAGCAGTTCTTC.

CDR3 region: CATSVPGGNEQYF. The CDR3 DNA reads as TGTGCCACCAGTGTACCAGGGGGCAATGAGCAGTACTTC. This chain joins TRBV24-1 and TRBJ2-1; 8 bases align to TRBD1. The DNA end favors TRBJ2-7, so the J call may be wrong. This CDR3 has 13 residues. Germline CDR1 KGHDR, CDR2 SFDVKD.